This T cell receptor beta chain was recorded in a study of blood T cell repertoires in COVID-19. As for the study in general: COVID-19 samples collected from the United States, Italy and Spain covered acute and convalescent phases. From T cells, B-cell-depleted T cells, or PBMCs came the material, which was cDNA or gDNA.

Trimming at V came to 3 bases and at J to 6 bases, leaving 2 bases not matched to a gene. CDR3 length equals 12 residues. Germline V gene sequence: CDR1 SGDLS, CDR2 YYNGEE. In the authors' workflow: Nucleated cell counts were estimated from reference gene primer amplification. Repertoires were generated with immunoSEQ multiplex PCR, while TCRdb's copy carries only in-frame clones and drops some. V and J calls and clone size are copied from that table; D and trimming were computed from the DNA. The sample lists around 250,000 clones, 86% occurring once. This sequence was found in a man in his late teens or twenties with active or convalescent COVID-19. The rearrangement joins TRBV9 to TRBJ1-2, with TRBD1 identical over 7 bases. The sample was peripheral blood. The CDR3 DNA is TGTGCCAGCAGCGCCACAGGGGATGGCTACACCTTC. This codes for CASSATGDGYTF.